This T cell receptor beta chain was obtained from a study of T cells in Graves' hyperthyroidism and ophthalmopathy. Study-wide findings and caveats: Prediction of ophthalmopathy progression came a median around 6.5 months pre-onset. Within blood appeared most thyroid clonotypes that had expanded above 0.001.

Uncontrolled infection, other autoimmune disease, pregnancy or lactation excluded patients. CDR3 length: 14 residues. V lost 5 bases, J lost 5 bases, and 15 bases lay in between. There are many counts of this clonotype. The antigen remains undetermined. Amplification of TCR beta CDR3 regions used RNA as the template. The HTBI set primed first-round TCR CDR3 RT-PCR. TCRdb re-derived calls from the multiplex PCR reads in MiXCR, one entry per CDR3 protein. The data contain roughly 98,000 distinct CDR3 sequences, roughly 37% of them seen just once; the ten biggest clones take up roughly a tenth. The J gene is TRBJ1-2, the V gene TRBV12-3 or TRBV12-4, with a weak D call TRBD1 (5 bases). The receptor was isolated from a woman aged 25-40 years with Graves' hyperthyroidism. The sample taken for sequencing was peripheral blood or thyroid tissue (not recorded which). The CDR3 bases are TGTGCCAGCAGTATACCCCGACAGCCTTATGGCTACACCTTC. This encodes CASSIPRQPYGYTF.